The present TCR beta chain was sequenced within a study of T cells in Graves' hyperthyroidism and ophthalmopathy. Study details: It was at initial diagnosis, before any treatment, that peripheral blood was collected.

The cohort's ophthalmopathy patients, a group with duration under 3 months, had a Clinical Activity Score of at least 3 and a NOSPECS grade of at least 4. Uncontrolled infection, other autoimmune disease, pregnancy or lactation excluded patients. CDR1 is SGHVS, CDR2 FNYEAQ, per germline. This CDR3 has 14 amino acids. V lost 0 bases and J lost 11; bases outside the gene matches: 5. Amplification targeted TCR beta CDR3 regions from RNA transcripts. TCR CDR3 regions were first amplified by RT-PCR with HTBI primers. Each CDR3 protein gets one entry after TCRdb re-called the multiplex PCR reads with MiXCR. The sample has around 35,000 distinct CDR3 sequences, about 50% seen once.

The clonotype originates from a man aged 40-49 years with Graves' ophthalmopathy. The sample was blood. The chain uses TRBV7-6 and TRBJ2-2; 8 bases line up with TRBD1. CDR3 DNA sequence: TGTGCCAGCAGCTTAGCGCCTGGACAGGGAGAGCTGTTTTTT. Amino acids: CASSLAPGQGELFF.